The 22 T cell receptor beta chains reported below all come from one sample, sequenced in a study of cytotoxic CD8 clonotypes in ibrutinib-treated CLL. The method was immunoSEQ multiplex PCR; TCRdb's version includes in-frame clones alone and lacks a portion of them. Of 110,000 to 150,000 clones in the sample, around 76% were seen once. Sequencing used PBMCs, obtained after 24 months of ibrutinib treatment. These receptors all come from a human donor with chronic lymphocytic leukemia.

The chain combines TRBV7-3 with TRBJ2-1; 7 nucleotides line up with TRBD2. The length of the CDR3 is 13 residues. CDR1 and CDR2 from the germline V gene are SGHTA and FQGTGA. With V trimmed by 5 bases and J by 14 bases, 12 bases remained unmatched. CDR3 sequence reads: CASSPQGGGGKFF. CDR3 coding DNA: TGTGCCAGCAGCCCCCAGGGTGGCGGGGGAAAGTTCTTC.

The CDR3 is CASSEGGGTDTQYF. The DNA of the CDR3 is TGTGCCAGCAGTGAAGGGGGGGGCACAGATACGCAGTATTTT. The rearrangement links TRBV6-1 to TRBJ2-3; TRBD2 might be the D (6 bases). This CDR3 comprises 14 residues. The germline V and J ends were trimmed by 1 base and 1 base, with 6 bases remaining between them. The germline gives CDR1 MNHNS, CDR2 SASEGT.

In its sample, this clone was seen many times. This chain uses TRBV2 with TRBJ2-7, with 7 bases lining up with TRBD2. The CDR3 is made up of 13 amino acids. V trimming: 8 bases; J trimming: 2 bases; junction bases outside the gene matches: 6. Per germline, CDR1 SNHLY and CDR2 FYNNEI. The CDR3 DNA sequence: TGTGCCAGCGGGGGGGTCGGGACCTACGAGCAGTACTTC. This codes for CASGGVGTYEQYF.

V is TRBV5-1 and J is TRBJ2-2; TRBD1 agrees at 7 bases. CDR1 and CDR2 (germline): SGHRS, YFSETQ. J gave up 6 bases and V 7 bases, and 6 bases lay outside the gene matches. This CDR3 has 13 amino acids. The DNA of the CDR3 is TGCGCCAGCCGGCCAGGGGGATCCGGGGAGCTGTTTTTT. Translated: CASRPGGSGELFF.

The chain carries TRBV25-1 and TRBJ2-1, with D unclear. Trimming removed 8 bases from V and 10 bases from J, with 18 bases in between. Germline V gene data show CDR1 as MGHDK and CDR2 as SYGVNS. The CDR3 is 13 amino acids. The CDR3 coding sequence is TGTGCCAGCGGGAAGGGTGGGCTACTCGAGCAGTTCTTC. Its translation: CASGKGGLLEQFF.

This chain links TRBV5-1 with TRBJ1-2; possible D gene TRBD1, 5 bases. CDR1 is SGHRS and CDR2 is YFSETQ in the germline V gene. V shed 1 base and J shed 7 bases, with 14 bases lying between them. This CDR3 region has 14 residues. The CDR3 reads CASSLFGGGTGYTF. The CDR3 DNA reads as TGCGCCAGCAGCTTGTTCGGGGGTGGCACTGGCTACACCTTC. The full variable domain, completed using reference TRBV5-1 and TRBJ1-2, is KAGVTQTPRYLIKTRGQQVTLSCSPISGHRSVSWYQQTPGQGLQFLFEYFSETQRNKGNFPGRFSGRQFSNSRSEMNVSTLELGDSALYLCASSLFGGGTGYTFGSGTRLTVV.

Notes on this clone: Other DNA sequences in the same sample also yield this CDR3. The chain links TRBV11-2 to TRBJ1-1; D gene uncertain. The germline V gene has CDR1 SGHAT and CDR2 FQNNGV. The CDR3 runs to 13 residues. V dropped 3 bases and J dropped 3 bases, with 8 bases sitting between them. CDR3 protein: CASSFGRDTEAFF. The CDR3 DNA reads as TGTGCCAGCAGCTTCGGCCGAGACACTGAAGCTTTCTTT.

This rearrangement joins TRBV11-2 to TRBJ2-2, with TRBD1 matching 9 bases. Germline assignment: CDR1 SGHAT and CDR2 FQNNGV. The CDR3 length is 14 residues. The V gene end was trimmed by 4 bases and the J gene end by 6 bases; junction bases not matched to a gene: 3. The CDR3 is CASSWRQGAGELFF. Here the CDR3 DNA reads TGTGCCAGCAGCTGGCGACAGGGGGCCGGGGAGCTGTTTTTT.

The chain carries TRBV7-2 and TRBJ2-3; 9 bases match TRBD2. Trimming at V came to 1 base and at J to 4 bases, leaving 6 bases not matched to a gene. This CDR3 comprises 16 residues. From germline, CDR1 is SGHTA and CDR2 FQGNSA. The CDR3 here is CASSLVASGIADTQYF. Written as DNA, the CDR3 is TGTGCCAGCAGCTTAGTGGCTAGCGGGATTGCAGATACGCAGTATTTT.

In this sample, this clone turned up a few times. J is TRBJ1-5 and V is TRBV28; D is unresolved. The CDR3 is made up of 14 amino acids. Germline values: CDR1 MDHEN, CDR2 SYDVKM. V was pared by 2 bases and J by 7 bases, with 12 bases between. The CDR3 here is CASSLSSLFQPQHF. The CDR3 DNA reads as TGTGCCAGCAGTTTAAGCAGCCTTTTCCAGCCCCAGCATTTT.

The chain employs TRBV25-1 and TRBJ2-6, with 8 nucleotides matching TRBD1. This CDR3 is built from 18 residues. With V trimmed by 4 bases and J by 2 bases, 10 bases remained unmatched. The germline V gene encodes CDR1 MGHDK and CDR2 SYGVNS. The CDR3 region is CASSAGTGGRAGANVLTF. The CDR3 coding sequence is TGTGCCAGCAGTGCCGGGACAGGAGGTAGGGCTGGGGCCAACGTCCTGACTTTC. The variable domain in full, with the rest retrieved from reference TRBV25-1 and TRBJ2-6, is EADIYQTPRYLVIGTGKKITLECSQTMGHDKMYWYQQDPGMELHLIHYSYGVNSTEKGDLSSESTVSRIRTEHFPLTLESARPSHTSQYLCASSAGTGGRAGANVLTFGAGSRLTVL.

The chain employs TRBV9 and TRBJ2-7; D might be TRBD1 or TRBD2, each matching 5 bases. The CDR3 covers 11 residues. V was shortened by 3 bases and J by 6 bases, with 7 bases between the two germline ends. Germline CDR1 is SGDLS and CDR2 is YYNGEE. Here the CDR3 reads CASSGGGEQYF. CDR3 sequence (DNA): TGTGCCAGCAGCGGTGGGGGCGAGCAGTACTTC.

This clone appeared once. This chain connects TRBV7-6 to TRBJ2-3; tentative D call: TRBD2 (6 bases). Germline V gives CDR1 SGHVS, CDR2 FNYEAQ. This CDR3 comprises 14 residues. Trimming pared 6 bases from V and 0 bases from J, leaving 10 bases between. The CDR3: CASRLGTSTDTQYF. DNA for the CDR3: TGTGCCAGCAGATTGGGGACTAGCACAGATACGCAGTATTTT.

The V and J genes are TRBV2 and TRBJ2-5; D possibly matches TRBD1 or TRBD2 (5 bases each). This CDR3 spans 17 amino acids. CDR1 and CDR2 from the germline V gene are SNHLY and FYNNEI. Between the trimmed V and J ends, which lost 3 bases and 1 base, there was a span of 18 bases. CDR3 nucleotides: TGTGCCAGCAGTGAGTCTCTCCGGGCAGGGAGCCAAGAGACCCAGTACTTC. Translation: CASSESLRAGSQETQYF.

Concerning this clone: In the same sample, other DNA sequences code for this CDR3. The chain joins TRBV5-1 to TRBJ2-7; D may match TRBD1 or TRBD2 (5 bases each). Between the trimmed V and J ends, which lost 2 bases and 4 bases, there was a span of 7 bases. CDR1 is SGHRS and CDR2 is YFSETQ in the germline V gene. This CDR3 region has 12 residues. The CDR3 reads CASSFGGYEQYF. In nucleotides, the CDR3 is TGCGCCAGCAGCTTTGGGGGTTACGAGCAGTACTTC.

Concerning this clone itself: The junction departs from germline at one end; a sequencing error may be responsible. The chain joins TRBV6-6 to TRBJ2-7; 9 nucleotides line up with TRBD1. CDR1 is MNHNY, CDR2 SVGAGI, per germline (reference sequence). The CDR3 has 14 residues. Here the CDR3 DNA reads TGTGCCAGCAGCCCCACCCCCCTCGGGACAGGGCCCCACTTC. Translating gives CASSPTPLGTGPHF.

This clone was seen a handful of times. The rearrangement links TRBV2 to TRBJ1-2, with D perhaps TRBD1 (5 bases). The CDR3 totals 12 residues. Germline-derived CDR1 and CDR2 are SNHLY and FYNNEI. The germline V and J ends were trimmed by 6 bases and 4 bases, with 9 bases remaining between them. The CDR3 here is CASRGPAYGYTF. DNA of the CDR3: TGTGCCAGCAGGGGGCCGGCCTATGGCTACACCTTC.

The rearrangement links TRBV15 to TRBJ2-6, with 9 bases aligning to TRBD1. Germline loops: CDR1 LNHNV, CDR2 YYDKDF (reference sequence). J was trimmed by 2 bases and V by 8 bases; bases with no gene match: 7. This CDR3 region has 16 residues. The CDR3 DNA sequence: TGTGCCACCGGACAGGGGTGGGACACTGGGGCCAACGTCCTGACTTTC. Protein: CATGQGWDTGANVLTF.

This clone was picked up many times. The chain joins TRBV29-1 to TRBJ2-5; no clear D gene. With 7 bases removed from V and 2 bases from J, the gap between germline ends came to 8 bases. The CDR3 contains 11 residues. The V gene's germline CDR1 is SQVTM and CDR2 ANQGSEA. CDR3 amino acids: CSATLQETQYF. CDR3 sequence (DNA): TGCAGCGCCACCCTTCAAGAGACCCAGTACTTC.

V gene TRBV7-2 combines with J gene TRBJ2-2; D not resolved. The CDR3 is 15 amino acids. The V end lost 1 base, the J end lost 3 bases, and 9 bases lay between the germline ends. The germline V gene encodes CDR1 SGHTA and CDR2 FQGNSA. This chain's CDR3 is CASSLVPHDTGELFF. The CDR3 DNA reads TGTGCCAGCAGCTTAGTCCCCCACGACACCGGGGAGCTGTTTTTT.

CDR3: CASSPPGTQYNEQFF. The DNA of the CDR3 is TGTGCCAGCAGCCCCCCCGGGACACAATACAATGAGCAGTTCTTC. This chain joins TRBV28 and TRBJ2-1; a possible D gene is TRBD1 (6 bases). There are 15 residues in the CDR3. CDR1 is MDHEN and CDR2 is SYDVKM in the germline V gene. The V end was cut by 6 bases, the J end by 4 bases, with 16 bases between. Looking up the rest from reference TRBV28 and TRBJ2-1 gives the full variable domain: DVKVTQSSRYLVKRTGEKVFLECVQDMDHENMFWYRQDPGLGLRLIYFSYDVKMKEKGDIPEGYSVSREKKERFSLILESASTNQTSMYLCASSPPGTQYNEQFFGPGTRLTVL.

CDR3 protein: CASSPHPGLAGSDTQYF. The CDR3 DNA reads as TGTGCCAGCAGCCCCCACCCGGGACTAGCGGGGTCAGATACGCAGTATTTT. J is TRBJ2-3 and V is TRBV9; 13 bases are a match to TRBD2. Germline assignment: CDR1 SGDLS and CDR2 YYNGEE. J was trimmed by 4 bases and V by 4 bases; bases with no gene match: 9. The CDR3 is made up of 17 amino acids.